The 10 T cell receptor beta chains listed next were all sequenced from one sample in a study of blood T cells in healthy people across ages. Using a J-beta primer mix together with a sample-barcoded 5' primer, a second PCR was run for about 6 to 11 cycles. TCRdb reprocessed the 5' RACE reads via MiXCR and lists one record per CDR3 protein. Of about 1,600,000 distinct CDR3 sequences in the sample, 42% were seen once. Sequenced input: blood. All receptors come from a woman aged 18-29 years in good health.

In this sample, this clonotype turned up a few times. The CDR3 region has the DNA TGCAGCTCCCCTAGCGGGGGGGCCTACAATGAGCAGTTCTTC. This gives the protein CSSPSGGAYNEQFF. The rearrangement uses TRBV29-1 and TRBJ2-1; 12 nucleotides align to TRBD2. The CDR3 runs to 14 residues. Germline lookup yields CDR1 SQVTM and CDR2 ANQGSEA. V dropped 8 bases and J dropped 2; count of bases not matched to a gene: 4.

This chain links TRBV12-3 or TRBV12-4 with TRBJ1-2; D perhaps matches TRBD1 (5 bases). The ends were cut back, 10 bases at V and 6 bases at J, with 18 bases in the middle. The CDR3 contains 13 residues. The CDR3 nucleotides are TGTGCCACTGGGGGGGGGAGTGGAGATGGCTACACCTTC. It translates to CATGGGSGDGYTF.

The chain couples TRBV7-9 to TRBJ1-6; D unclear. The V and J ends lost 0 bases and 8 bases respectively, with 11 bases between them. CDR1 is SEHNR and CDR2 is FQNEAQ in the germline V gene (reference sequence). The length of the CDR3 is 15 residues. The CDR3 DNA follows: TGTGCCAGCAGCTTAGCGGGAAGAAGTGATTCACCCCTCCACTTT. Residues: CASSLAGRSDSPLHF.

V is TRBV3-1 and J is TRBJ2-2; D unresolved. Germline CDR1 LGHDT, CDR2 YNNKEL (reference sequence). The CDR3 has 19 residues. Trimming cost V 4 bases and J 0 bases, with 21 bases left between them. The CDR3 reads CASSRVPPGGTANTGELFF. Here the CDR3 DNA reads TGTGCCAGCAGCCGCGTGCCGCCCGGTGGAACCGCGAACACCGGGGAGCTGTTTTTT. Full variable domain (rest looked up from reference TRBV3-1 and TRBJ2-2): DTAVSQTPKYLVTQMGNDKSIKCEQNLGHDTMYWYKQDSKKFLKIMFSYNNKELIINETVPNRFSPKSPDKAHLNLHINSLELGDSAVYFCASSRVPPGGTANTGELFFGEGSRLTVL.

This clonotype was recorded once. The junction departs from germline at one end; a sequencing error may be responsible. The rearrangement links TRBV28 to TRBJ2-2; perhaps TRBD2 as D (6 bases). CDR1 MDHEN and CDR2 SYDVKM come from the germline V gene. The CDR3 contains 15 residues. Here the CDR3 reads CTSSPARESTGELFF. The DNA of the CDR3 is TGTACCAGCAGTCCGGCCCGGGAGTCCACCGGGGAGCTGTTTTTT.

This clonotype has only one observation. The rearrangement links TRBV7-3 to TRBJ1-1; unclear D gene. CDR1 SGHTA and CDR2 FQGTGA come from the germline V gene. The CDR3 is made up of 13 amino acids. The V end was cut by 6 bases, the J end by 2 bases, with 10 bases between. The CDR3 coding sequence is TGTGCCAGCAGACAAGGGTACAACACTGAAGCTTTCTTT. The encoded protein is CASRQGYNTEAFF.

This clonotype was observed a few times. The V call is TRBV2, the J call TRBJ1-1; 12 nucleotides align to TRBD1. J lost 8 bases, V lost 4 bases, and 8 bases had no gene match. Germline CDR1 reads SNHLY; CDR2 reads FYNNEI. The CDR3 consists of 15 residues. The CDR3 sequence is CASSAEAGQGAEAFF. CDR3 nucleotides: TGTGCCAGCAGTGCCGAAGCGGGACAGGGGGCGGAAGCTTTCTTT.

The gene calls are TRBV29-1 and TRBJ2-1; either TRBD1 or TRBD2 may fit D (5 bases each). The ends were cut back, 4 bases at V and 5 bases at J, with 18 bases in the middle. The CDR3 totals 15 residues. The V gene's germline CDR1 is SQVTM and CDR2 ANQGSEA. CDR3 sequence (DNA): TGCAGCGTTGCAGGTACTAGACAGCAAGACAATGAGCAGTTCTTC. Protein product: CSVAGTRQQDNEQFF.

The chain combines TRBV6-1 with TRBJ1-6; D perhaps matches TRBD1 (6 bases). The CDR3 has 16 residues. CDR1 is MNHNS, CDR2 SASEGT, per germline. Deletions cut 6 bases from V and 5 bases from J, with 17 bases between. The CDR3 DNA sequence: TGTGCCAGCAGGGTCCGGGACCCAGGGGATAATTCACCCCTCCACTTT. As protein: CASRVRDPGDNSPLHF.

This chain connects TRBV7-6 to TRBJ1-4; 7 bases match TRBD1. Germline V gene data show CDR1 as SGHVS and CDR2 as FNYEAQ. The CDR3 contains 17 residues. With V trimmed by 5 bases and J by 6 bases, 15 bases remained unmatched. The CDR3 DNA sequence: TGTGCCAGCAGCCCCCGAATACGCACAGGGGCTGATGAAAAACTGTTTTTT. This encodes CASSPRIRTGADEKLFF.